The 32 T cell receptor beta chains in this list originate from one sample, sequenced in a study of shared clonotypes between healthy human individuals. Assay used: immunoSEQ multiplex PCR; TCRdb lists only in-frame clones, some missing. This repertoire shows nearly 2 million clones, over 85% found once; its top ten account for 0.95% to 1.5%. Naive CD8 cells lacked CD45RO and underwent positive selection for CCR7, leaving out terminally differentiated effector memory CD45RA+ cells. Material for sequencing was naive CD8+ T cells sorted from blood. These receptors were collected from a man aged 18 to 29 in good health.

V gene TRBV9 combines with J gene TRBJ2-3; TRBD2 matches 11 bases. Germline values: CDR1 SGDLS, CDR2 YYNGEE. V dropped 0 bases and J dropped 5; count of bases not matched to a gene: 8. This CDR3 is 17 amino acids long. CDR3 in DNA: TGTGCCAGCAGCGTAGAGGTAGCGGGGGGGCTCGGAGATACGCAGTATTTT. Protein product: CASSVEVAGGLGDTQYF.

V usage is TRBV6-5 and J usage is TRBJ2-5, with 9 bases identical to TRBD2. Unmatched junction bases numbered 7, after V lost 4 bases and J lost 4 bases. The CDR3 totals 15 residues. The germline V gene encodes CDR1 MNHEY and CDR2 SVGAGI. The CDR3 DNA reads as TGTGCCAGCAGTTCCAATAGCGGGAGCGGAGAGACCCAGTACTTC. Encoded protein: CASSSNSGSGETQYF.

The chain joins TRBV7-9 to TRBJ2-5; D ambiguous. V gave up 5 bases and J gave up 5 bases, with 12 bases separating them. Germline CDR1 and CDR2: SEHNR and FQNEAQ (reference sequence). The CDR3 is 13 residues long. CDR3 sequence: CASSHPGVETQYF. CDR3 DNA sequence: TGTGCCAGCAGCCATCCCGGAGTGGAGACCCAGTACTTC.

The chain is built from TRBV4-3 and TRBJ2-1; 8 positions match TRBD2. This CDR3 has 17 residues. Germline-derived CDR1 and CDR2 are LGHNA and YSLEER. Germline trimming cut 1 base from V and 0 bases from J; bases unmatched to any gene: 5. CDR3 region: CASSQGGSGTSYNEQFF. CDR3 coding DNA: TGCGCCAGCAGCCAAGGGGGTAGCGGGACCTCCTACAATGAGCAGTTCTTC.

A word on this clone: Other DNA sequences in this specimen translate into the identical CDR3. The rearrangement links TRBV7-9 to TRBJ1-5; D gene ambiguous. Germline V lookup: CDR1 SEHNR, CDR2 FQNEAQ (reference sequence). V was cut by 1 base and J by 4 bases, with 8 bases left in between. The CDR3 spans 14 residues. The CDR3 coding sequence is TGTGCCAGCAGCTTAGGGGGTGGGAATCAGCCCCAGCATTTT. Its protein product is CASSLGGGNQPQHF.

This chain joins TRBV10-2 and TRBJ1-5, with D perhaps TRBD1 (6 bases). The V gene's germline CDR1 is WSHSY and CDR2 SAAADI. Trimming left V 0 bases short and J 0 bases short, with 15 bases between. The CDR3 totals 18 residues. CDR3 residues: CASSESKGQGNSNQPQHF. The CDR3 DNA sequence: TGCGCCAGCAGTGAGTCAAAGGGCCAGGGGAATAGCAATCAGCCCCAGCATTTT.

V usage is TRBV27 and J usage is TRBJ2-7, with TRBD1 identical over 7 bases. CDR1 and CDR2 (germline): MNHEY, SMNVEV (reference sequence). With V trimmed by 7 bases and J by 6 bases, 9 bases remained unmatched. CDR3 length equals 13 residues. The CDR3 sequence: CASTSTGSGEQYF. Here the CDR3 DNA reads TGTGCCAGCACCTCGACAGGGTCTGGCGAGCAGTACTTC.

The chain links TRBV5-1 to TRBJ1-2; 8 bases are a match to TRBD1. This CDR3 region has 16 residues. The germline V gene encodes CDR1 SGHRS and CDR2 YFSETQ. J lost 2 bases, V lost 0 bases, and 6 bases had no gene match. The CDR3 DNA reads TGCGCCAGCAGCTTGGGACAGGGGCCAGTCAACTATGGCTACACCTTC. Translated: CASSLGQGPVNYGYTF.

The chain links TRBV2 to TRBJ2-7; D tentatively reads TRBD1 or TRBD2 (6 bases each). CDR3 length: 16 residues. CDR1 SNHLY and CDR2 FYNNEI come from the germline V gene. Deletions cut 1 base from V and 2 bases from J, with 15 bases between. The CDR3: CASSEGRDNSAYEQYF. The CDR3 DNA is TGTGCCAGCAGTGAAGGGAGGGACAACTCTGCCTACGAGCAGTACTTC.

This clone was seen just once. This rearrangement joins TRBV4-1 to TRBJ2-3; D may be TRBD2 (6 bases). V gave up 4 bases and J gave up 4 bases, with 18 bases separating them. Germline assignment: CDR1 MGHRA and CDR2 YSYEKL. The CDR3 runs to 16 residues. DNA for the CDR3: TGCGCCAGCAGCCCCCCAGGAGGGCGGGCGGCAGATACGCAGTATTTT. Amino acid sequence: CASSPPGGRAADTQYF.

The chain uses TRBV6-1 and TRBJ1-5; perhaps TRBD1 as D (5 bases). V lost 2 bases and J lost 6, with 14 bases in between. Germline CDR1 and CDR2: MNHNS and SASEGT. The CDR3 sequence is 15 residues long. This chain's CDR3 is CASSELAGIVQPQHF. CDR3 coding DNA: TGTGCCAGCAGTGAATTGGCAGGGATTGTTCAGCCCCAGCATTTT.

Here the CDR3 reads CASSSPREAYYEQYF. Here the CDR3 DNA reads TGTGCCAGCAGCTCCCCTCGGGAGGCGTACTACGAGCAGTACTTC. The chain is built from TRBV11-2 and TRBJ2-7, with 7 bases fitting TRBD2. In germline, CDR1 is SGHAT, CDR2 FQNNGV. This CDR3 spans 15 amino acids. V trimming: 4 bases; J trimming: 3 bases; junction bases outside the gene matches: 9.

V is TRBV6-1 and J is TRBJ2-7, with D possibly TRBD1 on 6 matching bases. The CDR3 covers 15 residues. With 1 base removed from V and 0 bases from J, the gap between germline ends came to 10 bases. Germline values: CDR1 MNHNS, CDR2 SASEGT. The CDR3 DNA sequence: TGTGCCAGCAGTGAAGGACAGGTCCGCTCCTACGAGCAGTACTTC. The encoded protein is CASSEGQVRSYEQYF.

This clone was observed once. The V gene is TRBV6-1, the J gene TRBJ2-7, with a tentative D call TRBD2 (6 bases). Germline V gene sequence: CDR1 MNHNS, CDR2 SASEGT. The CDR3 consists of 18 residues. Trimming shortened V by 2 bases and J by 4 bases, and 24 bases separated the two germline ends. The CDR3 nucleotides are TGTGCCAGCAGTGAAACCTCTGCCTGGACTATTGCCGGATACGAGCAGTACTTC. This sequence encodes CASSETSAWTIAGYEQYF.

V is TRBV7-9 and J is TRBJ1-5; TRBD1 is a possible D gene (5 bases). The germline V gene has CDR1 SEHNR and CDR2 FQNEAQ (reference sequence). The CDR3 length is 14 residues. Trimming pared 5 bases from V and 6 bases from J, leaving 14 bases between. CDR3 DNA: TGTGCCAGCAGCCCGGACGGGGGTATTCAGCCCCAGCATTTT. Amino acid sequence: CASSPDGGIQPQHF.

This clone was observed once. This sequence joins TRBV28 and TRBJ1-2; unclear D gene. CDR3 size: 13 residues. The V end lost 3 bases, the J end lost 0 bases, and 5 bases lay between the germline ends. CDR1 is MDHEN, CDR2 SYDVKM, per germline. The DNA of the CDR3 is TGTGCCAGCAGTTTCAAAGCTAACTATGGCTACACCTTC. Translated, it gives CASSFKANYGYTF.

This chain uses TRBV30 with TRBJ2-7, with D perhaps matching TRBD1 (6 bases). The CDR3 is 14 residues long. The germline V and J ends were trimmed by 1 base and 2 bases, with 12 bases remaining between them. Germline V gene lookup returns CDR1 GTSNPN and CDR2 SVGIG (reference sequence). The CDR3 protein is CAWSGWDTAYEQYF. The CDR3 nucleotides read TGTGCCTGGAGTGGCTGGGACACAGCCTACGAGCAGTACTTC.

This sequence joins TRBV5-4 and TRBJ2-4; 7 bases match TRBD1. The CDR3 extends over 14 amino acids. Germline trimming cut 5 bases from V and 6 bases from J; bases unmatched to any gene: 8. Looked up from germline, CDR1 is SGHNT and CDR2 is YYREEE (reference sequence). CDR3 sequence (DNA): TGTGCCAGCAGATCCGGGACAGACCCAAACATTCAGTACTTC. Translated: CASRSGTDPNIQYF.

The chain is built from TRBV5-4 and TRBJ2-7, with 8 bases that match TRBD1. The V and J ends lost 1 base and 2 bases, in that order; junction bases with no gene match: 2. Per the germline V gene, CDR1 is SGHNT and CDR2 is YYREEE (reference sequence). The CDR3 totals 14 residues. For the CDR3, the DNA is TGTGCCAGCAGCTTGAGACAGGGGCCCTACGAGCAGTACTTC. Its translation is CASSLRQGPYEQYF.

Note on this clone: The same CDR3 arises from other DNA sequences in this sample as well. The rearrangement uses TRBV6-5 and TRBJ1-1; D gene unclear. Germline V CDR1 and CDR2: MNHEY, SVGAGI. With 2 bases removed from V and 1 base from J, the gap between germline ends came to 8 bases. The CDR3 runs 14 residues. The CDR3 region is CASSYEGSNTEAFF. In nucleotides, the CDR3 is TGTGCCAGCAGTTACGAGGGCTCGAACACTGAAGCTTTCTTT.

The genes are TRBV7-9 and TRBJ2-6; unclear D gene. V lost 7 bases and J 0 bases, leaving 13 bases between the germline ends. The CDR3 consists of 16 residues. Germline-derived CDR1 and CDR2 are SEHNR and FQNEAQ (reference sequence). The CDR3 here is CASTPTENSGANVLTF. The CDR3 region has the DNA TGTGCCAGCACCCCCACAGAGAACTCTGGGGCCAACGTCCTGACTTTC.

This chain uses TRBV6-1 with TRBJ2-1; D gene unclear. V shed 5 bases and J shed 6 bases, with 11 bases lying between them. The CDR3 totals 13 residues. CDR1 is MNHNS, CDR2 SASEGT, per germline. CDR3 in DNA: TGTGCCAGCAGTTTTGGGGTAGCCAATGAGCAGTTCTTC. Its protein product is CASSFGVANEQFF.

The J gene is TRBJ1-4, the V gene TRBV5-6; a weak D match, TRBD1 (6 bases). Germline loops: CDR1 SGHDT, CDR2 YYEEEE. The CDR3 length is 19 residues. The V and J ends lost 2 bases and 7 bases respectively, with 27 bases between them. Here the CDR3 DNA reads TGTGCCAGCAGCTTCCACACAGGGTGGTGGTTTGAAGAAAGTGAAAAACTGTTTTTT. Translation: CASSFHTGWWFEESEKLFF. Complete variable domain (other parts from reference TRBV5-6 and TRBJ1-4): DAGVTQSPTHLIKTRGQQVTLRCSPKSGHDTVSWYQQALGQGPQFIFQYYEEEERQRGNFPDRFSGHQFPNYSSELNVNALLLGDSALYLCASSFHTGWWFEESEKLFFGSGTQLSVL.

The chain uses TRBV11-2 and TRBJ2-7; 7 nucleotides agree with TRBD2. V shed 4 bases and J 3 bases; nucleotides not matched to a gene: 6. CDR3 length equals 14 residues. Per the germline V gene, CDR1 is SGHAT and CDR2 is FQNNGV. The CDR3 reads CASSSGEGFYEQYF. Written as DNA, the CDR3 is TGTGCCAGCAGCTCCGGGGAGGGGTTCTACGAGCAGTACTTC.

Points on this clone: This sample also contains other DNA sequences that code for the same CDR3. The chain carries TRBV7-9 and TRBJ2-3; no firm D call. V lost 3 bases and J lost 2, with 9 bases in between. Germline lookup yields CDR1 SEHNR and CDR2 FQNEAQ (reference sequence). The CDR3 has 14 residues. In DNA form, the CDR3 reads TGTGCCAGCAGCTTGGCAGGATCCACAGATACGCAGTATTTT. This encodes CASSLAGSTDTQYF.

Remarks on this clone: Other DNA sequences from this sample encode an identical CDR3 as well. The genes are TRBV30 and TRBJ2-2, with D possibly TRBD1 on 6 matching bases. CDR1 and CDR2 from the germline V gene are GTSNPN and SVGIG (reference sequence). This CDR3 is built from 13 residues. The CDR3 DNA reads TGTGTTTGGGACACAACGAACACCGGGGAGCTGTTTTTT. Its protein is CVWDTTNTGELFF.

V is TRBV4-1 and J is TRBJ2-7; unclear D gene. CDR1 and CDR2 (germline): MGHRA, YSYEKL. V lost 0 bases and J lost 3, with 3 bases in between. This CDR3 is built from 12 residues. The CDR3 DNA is TGCGCCAGCAGCCAAGAAGACTACGAGCAGTACTTC. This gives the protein CASSQEDYEQYF.

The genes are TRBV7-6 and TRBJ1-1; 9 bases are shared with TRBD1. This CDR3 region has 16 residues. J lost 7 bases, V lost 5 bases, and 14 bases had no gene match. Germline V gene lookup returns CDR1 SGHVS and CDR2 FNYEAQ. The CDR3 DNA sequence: TGTGCCAGCAGCGGGGGGGGCGGGACAGGGTCAATTGAAGCTTTCTTT. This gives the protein CASSGGGGTGSIEAFF.

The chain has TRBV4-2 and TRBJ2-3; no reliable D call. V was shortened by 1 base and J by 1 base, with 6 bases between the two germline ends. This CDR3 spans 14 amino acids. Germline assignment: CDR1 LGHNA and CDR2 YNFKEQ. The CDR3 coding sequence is TGTGCCAGCAGCCAAGTAACAGGCACAGATACGCAGTATTTT. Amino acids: CASSQVTGTDTQYF.

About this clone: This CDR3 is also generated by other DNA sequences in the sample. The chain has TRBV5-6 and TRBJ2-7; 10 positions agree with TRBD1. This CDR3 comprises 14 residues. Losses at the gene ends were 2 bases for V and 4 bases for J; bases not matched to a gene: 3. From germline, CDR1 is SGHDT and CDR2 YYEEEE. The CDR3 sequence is CASSFGTGDYEQYF. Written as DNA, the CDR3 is TGTGCCAGCAGCTTCGGGACAGGGGATTACGAGCAGTACTTC.

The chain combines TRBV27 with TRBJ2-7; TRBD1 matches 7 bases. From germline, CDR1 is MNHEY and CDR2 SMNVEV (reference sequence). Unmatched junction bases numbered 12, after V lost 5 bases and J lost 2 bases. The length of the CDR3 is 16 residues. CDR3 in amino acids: CASSPSLGQTTYEQYF. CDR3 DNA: TGTGCCAGCAGTCCCTCCCTGGGACAGACAACCTACGAGCAGTACTTC.

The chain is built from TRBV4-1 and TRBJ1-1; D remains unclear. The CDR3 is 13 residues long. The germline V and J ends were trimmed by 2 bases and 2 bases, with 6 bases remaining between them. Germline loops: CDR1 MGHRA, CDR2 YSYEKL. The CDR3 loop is CASSQYSNTEAFF. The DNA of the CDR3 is TGCGCCAGCAGCCAATACAGCAACACTGAAGCTTTCTTT.